This T cell receptor beta chain was sequenced during a study of identical twins. cDNA molecules carried unique molecular identifiers, and template switching added a universal primer site. One entry per CDR3 protein results from TCRdb running MiXCR on the 5' RACE reads. Among about 500,000 distinct CDR3 sequences listed, roughly an eighth were seen once. Healthy Caucasians made up all donors. The CDR3 has 11 amino acids. V lost 8 bases and J lost 6; bases outside the gene matches: 4. Study findings and constraints: Invariant MAIT and iNKT cells are populations that could partly confound zero-insertion analyses.

Worth noting for this clonotype: Its antigen is still unknown.

A further study also used this sample, focusing on yellow fever vaccine responses in identical twins.

Sequenced sample: CD4+ T cells sorted from blood. The genes are TRBV12-3 or TRBV12-4 and TRBJ2-7; 7 nucleotides align to TRBD2. The TCR sequence derives from a woman younger than 35 in good health. The DNA of the CDR3 is TGTGCCAGCCGGGGGGTGGGCGAGCAGTACTTC. Its protein is CASRGVGEQYF.